The clone carrying this TCR beta chain was counted at least ten times. Its antigen is not identified. These data come from a study of HIV-infected patients and healthy controls. Study-level results: Healthy controls shared more CDR3 sequences between individuals than HIV-infected patients did.

All unsorted peripheral T cells were captured because whole blood was used without fractionation. The germline V and J ends were trimmed by 4 bases and 6 bases, with 7 bases remaining between them. The CDR3 totals 12 residues. In germline, CDR1 is MGHDK, CDR2 SYGVNS. Reverse transcription used roughly 450 ng RNA and constant-region primers for alpha and beta. Each of the alpha and beta chains got its own library through chain-specific third strand synthesis with indices. Each cDNA molecule was barcoded, and a single primer pair amplified each chain. Second strand DNA was synthesized using a primer at the SP2 site. TCRdb re-called the 5' RACE reads with MiXCR, one entry per CDR3 protein. The sample has some 13,000 distinct CDR3 sequences, roughly a tenth seen once; the top ten hold nearly 6.5%.

The sample comprised blood. The chain employs TRBV25-1 and TRBJ2-1; no definite D call. The TCR sequence derives from an adult in good health. The CDR3 DNA reads as TGTGCCAGCAGTGCTACTCCCAATGAGCAGTTCTTC. Amino acids: CASSATPNEQFF.